Listed below are T cell receptor beta chains from one sample, sequenced in a study of a mutant IDH1 vaccine in newly diagnosed glioma. What these receptors recognize is not known. The data were produced by immunoSEQ multiplex PCR, yet TCRdb's version contains in-frame clones alone and is incomplete. In the table there are 40,000 to 50,000 clones, roughly 80% of which are singletons. Material: PBMCs, obtained from a glioma patient whose treatment included an IDH1 peptide vaccine. All receptors derive from a man aged 50-60 years with glioma. The CDR3 runs from the conserved cysteine through the conserved F or W. The D gene is left open where the match is weak. Expanded clones get a size class; other rows say once, few or many, or leave the size out.

few,TRBJ2-4,-,TRBV4-1,CASSQGWAGSAKNIQYF,TGCGCCAGCAGCCAAGGGTGGGCAGGGTCCGCCAAAAACATTCAGTACTTC
-,TRBJ1-1,-,TRBV5-4,CASSPVEGGTEAFF,TGTGCCAGCAGCCCTGTGGAAGGGGGCACTGAAGCTTTCTTT
-,TRBJ2-2,-,TRBV5-6,CASSFEGLGTGELFF,TGTGCCAGCAGCTTTGAGGGGTTGGGCACCGGGGAGCTGTTTTTT
-,TRBJ2-3,-,TRBV5-8,CASNKQGPTDTQYF,TGTGCCAGCAACAAACAGGGCCCCACAGATACGCAGTATTTT
-,TRBJ1-2,TRBD1,TRBV29-1,CSVDRQGGGYTF,TGCAGCGTCGACCGACAGGGTGGTGGCTACACCTTC
-,TRBJ1-1,-,TRBV6-1,CASSPPAGITEAFF,TGTGCCAGCAGCCCACCTGCCGGGATCACTGAAGCTTTCTTT
-,TRBJ2-7,-,TRBV27,CASSEQGGYEQYF,TGTGCCAGCAGCGAACAGGGAGGCTACGAGCAGTACTTC
few,TRBJ1-5,TRBD1,TRBV5-4,CASSIQGGNQPQHF,TGTGCCAGCAGCATACAGGGGGGCAATCAGCCCCAGCATTTT
-,TRBJ1-1,-,TRBV18,CASSPSGGNTEAFF,TGTGCCAGCTCACCATCAGGAGGGAACACTGAAGCTTTCTTT
few,TRBJ1-2,-,TRBV19,CASLSDVRPGRDYGYTF,TGTGCCAGCCTATCTGACGTGAGGCCGGGGCGGGACTATGGCTACACCTTC
-,TRBJ1-1,TRBD1,TRBV30,CAWSTGAGQGGNTEAFF,TGTGCCTGGAGTACGGGGGCGGGACAGGGGGGGAACACTGAAGCTTTCTTT
-,TRBJ2-1,-,TRBV4-3,CASSQDNGGTLVLDEQFF,TGCGCCAGCAGCCAAGATAACGGGGGAACGCTAGTCCTGGATGAGCAGTTCTTC
-,TRBJ2-2,TRBD2,TRBV2,CASKGLAGNTGELFF,TGTGCCAGCAAAGGGCTAGCGGGGAACACCGGGGAGCTGTTTTTT
-,TRBJ1-3,-,TRBV29-1,CSVAGDHSGNTIYF,TGCAGCGTTGCAGGGGACCACTCTGGAAACACCATATATTTT
-,TRBJ1-6,-,TRBV19,CASSIPINNSPLHF,TGTGCCAGTAGTATCCCGATAAATAATTCACCCCTCCACTTT
-,TRBJ2-7,TRBD1,TRBV7-8,CASSLEARGSYEQYF,TGTGCCAGCAGCTTAGAGGCCAGGGGGTCCTACGAGCAGTACTTC
-,TRBJ1-5,-,TRBV9,CASSDGGGGQPQHF,TGTGCCAGCAGCGACGGGGGAGGAGGGCAGCCCCAGCATTTT
once,TRBJ2-3,TRBD2,TRBV5-6,CASSSGLAGVLSTDTQYF,TGTGCCAGCAGCTCCGGACTAGCGGGGGTGCTTAGCACAGATACGCAGTATTTT
few,TRBJ2-5,TRBD1,TRBV4-1,CASSSRDSPLVETQYF,TGCGCCAGCAGCAGCCGGGACAGTCCTCTGGTGGAGACCCAGTACTTC
-,TRBJ1-4,-,TRBV29-1,CSVAGEGEKLFF,TGCAGCGTTGCAGGGGAAGGTGAAAAACTGTTTTTT
-,TRBJ2-7,-,TRBV6-6,CASSYGDEQYF,TGTGCCAGCAGTTACGGGGACGAGCAGTACTTC
once,TRBJ1-6,-,TRBV30,CAWSTGSSYNSPLHF,TGTGCCTGGAGTACAGGGAGCTCCTATAATTCACCCCTCCACTTT
-,TRBJ2-5,TRBD2,TRBV6-5,CASRGTSGGQETQYF,TGTGCCAGCAGGGGTACTAGCGGGGGGCAAGAGACCCAGTACTTC
-,TRBJ1-5,-,TRBV6-5,CASSAGRFNQPQHF,TGTGCCAGCAGTGCGGGACGCTTCAATCAGCCCCAGCATTTT
-,TRBJ2-3,TRBD1,TRBV5-4,CASSPGQGRDTQYF,TGTGCCAGCAGCCCCGGACAGGGCAGGGATACGCAGTATTTT
-,TRBJ2-7,-,TRBV4-1,CASSPNTRGIYEQYF,TGCGCCAGCAGCCCTAATACCCGGGGGATATACGAGCAGTACTTC
-,TRBJ1-5,TRBD1,TRBV10-3,CAIAQGDQPQHF,TGTGCCATCGCCCAGGGGGATCAGCCCCAGCATTTT
-,TRBJ2-7,-,TRBV14,CASSPRGGLAYEQYF,TGTGCCAGCAGCCCCCGAGGAGGGCTCGCCTACGAGCAGTACTTC
once,TRBJ2-1,-,TRBV9,CASSVVSTVGNEQFF,TGTGCCAGCAGCGTAGTGTCTACCGTCGGCAATGAGCAGTTCTTC
few,TRBJ1-5,-,TRBV27,CASTLTGYSNQPQHF,TGTGCCAGCACTTTGACAGGTTATAGCAATCAGCCCCAGCATTTT
few,TRBJ2-1,TRBD2,TRBV6-5,CATGSSGSYNEQFF,TGTGCCACCGGTTCTAGCGGGAGTTACAATGAGCAGTTCTTC
-,TRBJ1-2,TRBD1,TRBV5-1,CASSLNPGTGESYGYTF,TGCGCCAGCAGCTTGAACCCCGGGACAGGAGAAAGCTATGGCTACACCTTC
-,TRBJ2-5,-,TRBV7-8,CASGPGSGTQYF,TGTGCCAGCGGCCCTGGGTCAGGGACCCAGTACTTC
-,TRBJ1-3,-,TRBV30,CAWSFKSSGNTIYF,TGTGCCTGGAGTTTCAAATCTTCCGGAAACACCATATATTTT
-,TRBJ1-5,TRBD1,TRBV7-2,CASSSWTGVPNQPQHF,TGTGCCAGCAGCTCCTGGACAGGAGTCCCCAATCAGCCCCAGCATTTT
few,TRBJ1-5,-,TRBV29-1,CSVGRGNNQPQHF,TGCAGCGTTGGTAGGGGGAACAATCAGCCCCAGCATTTT
-,TRBJ1-2,TRBD1,TRBV2,CARTGTGDSYGYTF,TGTGCCAGAACCGGGACAGGGGACAGCTATGGCTACACCTTC
-,TRBJ2-1,TRBD2,TRBV29-1,CSVDIGLAGGGEQFF,TGCAGCGTTGATATCGGACTAGCGGGGGGGGGTGAGCAGTTCTTC
once,TRBJ2-3,-,TRBV6-4,CASSDRGGPDTQYF,TGTGCCAGCAGTGACCGCGGGGGCCCAGATACGCAGTATTTT
-,TRBJ1-2,-,TRBV30,CAWSVGETSYGYTF,TGTGCCTGGAGTGTAGGGGAAACTTCCTATGGCTACACCTTC
-,TRBJ2-2,TRBD1,TRBV14,CASSFGQGVTGELFF,TGTGCCAGCAGCTTCGGACAGGGTGTCACCGGGGAGCTGTTTTTT
-,TRBJ1-4,TRBD1,TRBV30,CAWIPGDRGRKLFF,TGTGCCTGGATCCCGGGGGACAGGGGTCGAAAACTGTTTTTT
-,TRBJ2-5,-,TRBV5-1,CASSLVDGPETQYF,TGCGCCAGCAGCTTGGTGGACGGACCGGAGACCCAGTACTTC
-,TRBJ1-5,-,TRBV19,CASSTGIRNNQPQHF,TGTGCCAGTAGTACAGGGATTCGAAACAATCAGCCCCAGCATTTT
-,TRBJ1-4,-,TRBV18,CASSRGLHEKLFF,TGTGCCAGCTCGCGGGGTCTACATGAAAAACTGTTTTTT
-,TRBJ2-1,-,TRBV2,CASSTRRAEFNEQFF,TGTGCCAGCAGTACTCGTCGGGCAGAGTTCAATGAGCAGTTCTTC
-,TRBJ2-2,-,TRBV9,CASSFGWYGGELFF,TGTGCCAGCAGCTTCGGGTGGTACGGCGGGGAGCTGTTTTTT
-,TRBJ2-7,-,TRBV5-1,CASSLYSFNEQYF,TGCGCCAGCAGCTTGTACAGTTTTAACGAGCAGTACTTC
-,TRBJ2-3,-,TRBV5-1,CASSLIWASADTQYF,TGCGCCAGCAGCTTGATTTGGGCTAGCGCAGATACGCAGTATTTT